Here is one T cell receptor beta chain with its context. The J segment lost 2 bases and the V segment lost 5 bases, leaving 4 bases of the junction unmatched. Looked up from germline, CDR1 is SGHVS and CDR2 is FQNEAQ. This CDR3 contains 14 residues. This specimen comes from a study of blood T cell repertoires in COVID-19. The wider study: Samples representing acute and convalescent COVID-19 were sourced from the United States, Italy and Spain. In each case, the material was cDNA or gDNA derived from T cells, B-cell-depleted T cells, or PBMCs.

Only in-frame clones appear in the TCRdb table, and some are missing; sequencing was by immunoSEQ multiplex PCR. The profile shows about 14,000 clones, about 90% of them singletons. The sample taken for sequencing was peripheral blood. This chain uses TRBV7-8 with TRBJ2-7; 9 bases are a match to TRBD1. This TCR was sampled from a human donor in a cohort sampled during active COVID-19. The CDR3 loop reads CASSLRTGAYEQYF. The CDR3 DNA is TGTGCCAGCAGCCTGCGGACAGGGGCCTACGAGCAGTACTTC.